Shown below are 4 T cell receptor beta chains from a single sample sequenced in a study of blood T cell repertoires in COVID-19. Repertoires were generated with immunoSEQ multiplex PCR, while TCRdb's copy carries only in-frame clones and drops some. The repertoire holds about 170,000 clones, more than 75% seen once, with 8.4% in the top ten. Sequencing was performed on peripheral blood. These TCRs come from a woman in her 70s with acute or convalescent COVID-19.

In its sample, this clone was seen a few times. The CDR3 protein is CASSRRDKANTGELFF. The CDR3 nucleotides are TGTGCCAGCAGCCGCCGGGACAAGGCGAACACCGGGGAGCTGTTTTTT. This chain uses TRBV11-3 with TRBJ2-2; D possibly corresponds to TRBD1 (6 bases). This CDR3 is built from 16 residues. Germline CDR1 SGHNT, CDR2 YENEEA. Trimming left V 5 bases short and J 0 bases short, with 13 bases between.

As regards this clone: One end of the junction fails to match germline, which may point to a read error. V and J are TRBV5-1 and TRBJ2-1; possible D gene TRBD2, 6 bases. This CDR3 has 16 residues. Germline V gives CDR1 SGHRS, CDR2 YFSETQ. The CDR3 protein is CASTLTGSGSYNEQFF. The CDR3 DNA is TGCGCCAGCACCTTGACCGGGAGCGGGTCCTACAATGAGCAGTTCTTC.

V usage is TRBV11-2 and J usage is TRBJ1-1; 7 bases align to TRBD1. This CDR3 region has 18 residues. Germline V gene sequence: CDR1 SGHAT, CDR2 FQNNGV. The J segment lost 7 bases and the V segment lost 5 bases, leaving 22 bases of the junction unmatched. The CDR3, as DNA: TGTGCCAGCAGCCCAAGCCGGGACAGTGTAGGGGGACGCGGTGAAGCTTTCTTT. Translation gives CASSPSRDSVGGRGEAFF.

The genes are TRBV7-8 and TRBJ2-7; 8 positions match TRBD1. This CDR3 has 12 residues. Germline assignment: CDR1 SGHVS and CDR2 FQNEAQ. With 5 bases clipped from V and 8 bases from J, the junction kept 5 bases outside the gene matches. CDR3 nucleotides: TGTGCCAGCAGCCCGACAGGGGACAAGCAGTACTTC. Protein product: CASSPTGDKQYF. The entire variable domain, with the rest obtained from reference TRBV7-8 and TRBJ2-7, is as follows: GAGVSQSPRYKVAKRGQDVALRCDPISGHVSLFWYQQALGQGPEFLTYFQNEAQLDKSGLPSDRFFAERPEGSVSTLKIQRTQQEDSAVYLCASSPTGDKQYFGPGTRLTVT.